What follows are 10 T cell receptor beta chains derived from one specimen sequenced in a study of blood T cell repertoires in COVID-19. Assay used: immunoSEQ multiplex PCR; TCRdb lists only in-frame clones, some missing. The sample has about 73,000 clones, about 79% seen once. Sequenced sample: peripheral blood. These receptors originate from a woman in her sixties with acute or convalescent COVID-19.

V gene TRBV2 combines with J gene TRBJ1-1; D not certain. This CDR3 comprises 14 residues. Germline values: CDR1 SNHLY, CDR2 FYNNEI. V was clipped by 5 bases and J by 6 bases, with 16 bases between them. In DNA, the CDR3 is TGTGCCAGCAGTAACGAGGGTAGAGGAGCTGAAGCTTTCTTT. Translation: CASSNEGRGAEAFF.

This clone has just one count. The gene calls are TRBV12-5 and TRBJ1-2; a possible D gene is TRBD1 (5 bases). The CDR3 extends over 14 amino acids. Deletions cut 2 bases from V and 4 bases from J, with 11 bases between. Germline CDR1 reads LGHNT; CDR2 reads FRNRAP. Written as DNA, the CDR3 is TGTGCTAGTGGTTTGCCAGGGCTTAGCTATGGCTACACCTTC. Amino acids: CASGLPGLSYGYTF. Filled out from reference TRBV12-5 and TRBJ1-2, the complete variable domain reads DARVTQTPRHKVTEMGQEVTMRCQPILGHNTVFWYRQTMMQGLELLAYFRNRAPLDDSGMPKDRFSAEMPDATLATLKIQPSEPRDSAVYFCASGLPGLSYGYTFGSGTRLTVV.

This rearrangement joins TRBV13 to TRBJ2-7; possible D gene TRBD1, 6 bases. The CDR3 contains 16 residues. The V and J ends lost 5 bases and 1 base respectively, with 18 bases between them. The germline gives CDR1 PRHDT, CDR2 FYEKMQ (reference sequence). CDR3 protein: CASSDKQGPPSYEQYF. The CDR3 bases are TGTGCCAGCAGCGACAAACAGGGCCCCCCGTCCTACGAGCAGTACTTC.

V is TRBV3-1 (or the pseudogene TRBV3-2) and J is TRBJ2-5; TRBD2 is a possible D gene (5 bases). The V gene's germline CDR1 is LGHDT and CDR2 YNNKEL (reference sequence). V was cut by 2 bases and J by 9 bases, with 10 bases left in between. The length of the CDR3 is 12 residues. In nucleotides, the CDR3 is TGTGCCAGCAGCCAATTAACTAGTCCCCAGTACTTC. It encodes CASSQLTSPQYF.

The chain has TRBV6-5 and TRBJ1-6; no clear D. This CDR3 has 15 amino acids. V was pared by 4 bases and J by 13 bases, with 20 bases between. Germline V lookup: CDR1 MNHEY, CDR2 SVGAGI. This chain's CDR3 is CASSLGSSQWNPLHF. The CDR3 nucleotides read TGTGCCAGCAGTTTAGGGAGTAGCCAATGGAATCCCCTCCACTTT.

This clone was seen only a few times. The rearrangement links TRBV19 to TRBJ1-2, with 7 bases identical to TRBD1. The CDR3 spans 13 residues. From germline, CDR1 is LNHDA and CDR2 SQIVND (reference sequence). The trim removed 3 bases at V and 8 bases at J, leaving 6 bases unmatched. CDR3 protein: CASSIEGARGYTF. DNA for the CDR3: TGTGCCAGTAGTATTGAGGGGGCGCGAGGCTACACCTTC.

The rearrangement links TRBV2 to TRBJ1-5; D is unresolved. CDR3 length equals 14 residues. CDR1 SNHLY and CDR2 FYNNEI come from the germline V gene. Trimming removed 1 base at V and 6 bases at J, with 10 bases between. CDR3 sequence (DNA): TGTGCCAGCAGTGAAGGGAGGGCGGGTCAGCCCCAGCATTTT. It yields the protein CASSEGRAGQPQHF.

The rearrangement joins TRBV10-2 to TRBJ2-1; TRBD2 matches at 8 bases. The ends lost 10 bases at V and 6 bases at J; junction bases unmatched: 11. This CDR3 has 14 amino acids. The V gene's germline CDR1 is WSHSY and CDR2 SAAADI. The CDR3 protein is CAIASGGAVNEQFF. Here the CDR3 DNA reads TGCGCCATCGCATCCGGGGGGGCTGTCAATGAGCAGTTCTTC.

The chain is built from TRBV4-2 and TRBJ1-5; the D gene is possibly TRBD1 (5 bases). The CDR3 is made up of 14 amino acids. V lost 0 bases to trimming and J lost 6 bases, with 9 bases between them. Germline V lookup: CDR1 LGHNA, CDR2 YNFKEQ. CDR3 sequence reads: CASSQDRVRQPQHF. The CDR3 DNA reads TGTGCCAGCAGCCAAGACAGGGTTCGTCAGCCCCAGCATTTT.

The rearrangement links TRBV12-3 or TRBV12-4 to TRBJ2-5, with D maybe TRBD1 (6 bases). This CDR3 has 13 residues. V was shortened by 3 bases and J by 5 bases, with 10 bases between the two germline ends. The CDR3 DNA reads as TGTGCCAGCAGTTTGGGGGCCCTGGAGACCCAGTACTTC. As protein: CASSLGALETQYF.